The present entry profiles one T cell receptor (beta chain) with its context. Its antigen is not known. The germline V gene encodes CDR1 SNHLY and CDR2 FYNNEI. Deletions cut 10 bases from V and 6 bases from J, with 19 bases between. The length of the CDR3 is 13 residues. TCRdb redid the calling of the RT-PCR reads with MiXCR, one entry per CDR3 protein. This sample has over 300,000 distinct CDR3 sequences, with just over 20% found just once. The source of the sample is a study of response to subunit inactivated influenza vaccine. Findings of the study overall: T cells newly recruited by each seasonal influenza vaccination are few, the authors suggested.

Source: PBMCs from blood, taken 21 months after vaccination. The J gene is TRBJ2-7, the V gene TRBV2, with a weak D call TRBD2 (7 bases). This sequence was found in a man aged 45 to 70 who received an inactivated influenza vaccine. CDR3 region: CATQGRAGVEQYF. CDR3 nucleotide sequence: TGTGCCACCCAGGGGAGGGCGGGAGTCGAGCAGTACTTC.